These 20 T cell receptor beta chains were sequenced from one sample in a study of identical twins. TCRdb redid the calling of the 5' RACE reads with MiXCR, one entry per CDR3 protein. The sample yields 690,000 or so distinct CDR3 sequences, roughly 6% seen once. Material: naive T cells sorted from blood. These receptors all come from a man aged 18 to 29 in good health.

Details on this clonotype: The junction and the germline gene differ at one end; a read error may be behind it. The chain links TRBV27 to TRBJ2-2; 8 nucleotides agree with TRBD2. The V gene's germline CDR1 is MNHEY and CDR2 SMNVEV (reference sequence). This CDR3 has 14 amino acids. CDR3 residues: CAISLQRESGELFF. CDR3 DNA sequence: TGTGCCATCAGTTTACAGCGGGAGTCCGGGGAGCTGTTTTTT.

This clonotype was detected only a few times. The chain is built from TRBV29-1 and TRBJ1-1, with unresolved D. Germline CDR1 and CDR2: SQVTM and ANQGSEA. V was trimmed by 7 bases and J by 3 bases, leaving 15 bases between them. This CDR3 is built from 13 residues. CDR3 nucleotides: TGCAGCGCCGGCGGTCCTTGGGACACTGAAGCTTTCTTT. Translation gives CSAGGPWDTEAFF. The entire variable domain, with the rest obtained from reference TRBV29-1 and TRBJ1-1, is as follows: SAVISQKPSRDICQRGTSLTIQCQVDSQVTMMFWYRQQPGQSLTLIATANQGSEATYESGFVIDKFPISRPNLTFSTLTVSNMSPEDSSIYLCSAGGPWDTEAFFGQGTRLTVV.

The rearrangement links TRBV7-8 to TRBJ2-2; 9 nucleotides line up with TRBD1. The germline V gene has CDR1 SGHVS and CDR2 FQNEAQ. The ends lost 1 base at V and 1 base at J; junction bases unmatched: 1. The CDR3 consists of 16 residues. This chain's CDR3 is CASSLGDRVNTGELFF. The CDR3 coding sequence is TGTGCCAGCAGCTTAGGGGACAGGGTGAACACCGGGGAGCTGTTTTTT. The full variable domain, its missing parts supplied by reference TRBV7-8 and TRBJ2-2, is GAGVSQSPRYKVAKRGQDVALRCDPISGHVSLFWYQQALGQGPEFLTYFQNEAQLDKSGLPSDRFFAERPEGSVSTLKIQRTQQEDSAVYLCASSLGDRVNTGELFFGEGSRLTVL.

This clonotype was counted ten times or more. The chain has TRBV11-1 and TRBJ2-1, with D tentatively TRBD2 (5 bases). The CDR3 is 18 amino acids. V was shortened by 4 bases and J by 8 bases, with 27 bases between the two germline ends. Germline-derived CDR1 and CDR2 are SGHAT and FQDESV (reference sequence). CDR3 amino acids: CASSSPSGRALFMDEQFF. As DNA, the CDR3 is TGTGCCAGCAGCTCTCCTTCGGGGAGAGCCCTATTTATGGATGAGCAGTTCTTC. Filled out from reference TRBV11-1 and TRBJ2-1, the complete variable domain reads EAEVAQSPRYKITEKSQAVAFWCDPISGHATLYWYRQILGQGPELLVQFQDESVVDDSQLPKDRFSAERLKGVDSTLKIQPAELGDSAMYLCASSSPSGRALFMDEQFFGPGTRLTVL.

V is TRBV3-1 and J is TRBJ2-1; D might be TRBD2 (5 bases). This CDR3 has 14 amino acids. Germline lookup yields CDR1 LGHDT and CDR2 YNNKEL (reference sequence). Trimming removed 3 bases from V and 4 bases from J, with 10 bases in between. CDR3 loop: CASSQGREYNEQFF. The DNA of the CDR3 is TGTGCCAGCAGCCAGGGGAGAGAGTACAATGAGCAGTTCTTC.

This clonotype was picked up many times. The V call is TRBV7-6, the J call TRBJ1-6; D not certain. CDR3 length: 18 residues. V lost 5 bases and J lost 0, with 17 bases in between. Per germline, CDR1 SGHVS and CDR2 FNYEAQ. CDR3 nucleotide sequence: TGTGCCAGCAGCGTTATCGCCGGGGAGGACTCCTATAATTCACCCCTCCACTTT. Translation gives CASSVIAGEDSYNSPLHF.

V and J are TRBV7-9 and TRBJ2-1, with D perhaps being TRBD1 or TRBD2 (6 bases each). The V end was cut by 5 bases, the J end by 7 bases, with 21 bases between. There are 16 residues in the CDR3. Looked up from germline, CDR1 is SEHNR and CDR2 is FQNEAQ (reference sequence). The CDR3 loop reads CASSPEGGKGWNEQFF. The CDR3 DNA is TGTGCCAGCAGCCCCGAGGGGGGAAAGGGGTGGAATGAGCAGTTCTTC.

CDR3: CASSLTMGPGRATGELFF. The CDR3 DNA is TGTGCCAGCAGCTTAACAATGGGGCCCGGGAGGGCCACCGGGGAGCTGTTTTTT. The V and J genes are TRBV7-3 and TRBJ2-2; 8 bases align to TRBD2. Germline V lookup: CDR1 SGHTA, CDR2 FQGTGA. CDR3 length equals 18 residues. Unmatched junction bases numbered 10, after V lost 0 bases and J lost 4 bases.

This clonotype was observed a single time. The chain combines TRBV5-8 with TRBJ2-1; 7 nucleotides match TRBD2. Germline trimming cut 3 bases from V and 3 bases from J; bases unmatched to any gene: 9. Germline V gives CDR1 SGHTS, CDR2 YDEGEE. The CDR3 length is 16 residues. Written as DNA, the CDR3 is TGTGCCAGCAGCTCGGGCTCTGAGCGGGGCTACAATGAGCAGTTCTTC. Translated: CASSSGSERGYNEQFF.

This clonotype was found many times. This chain links TRBV20-1 with TRBJ2-1; the D gene could be TRBD1 or TRBD2 (5 bases each). CDR1 and CDR2 from the germline V gene are DFQATT and SNEGSKA (reference sequence). The length of the CDR3 is 12 residues. The V end was cut by 3 bases, the J end by 6 bases, with 9 bases between. The CDR3 spells CSASGTANEQFF. The CDR3 region has the DNA TGCAGTGCTAGCGGGACGGCCAATGAGCAGTTCTTC.

Only a few counts were recorded for this clonotype. The V call is TRBV29-1, the J call TRBJ2-1; 8 bases line up with TRBD2. The junction had 15 bases not matched to a gene; V was cut back by 2 bases and J by 0 bases. This CDR3 is 19 amino acids long. CDR1 and CDR2 (germline): SQVTM, ANQGSEA. DNA of the CDR3: TGCAGCGTTGAAATTGGACCCCGGGAGGGGGGCAGCTCCTACAATGAGCAGTTCTTC. It specifies CSVEIGPREGGSSYNEQFF.

This clonotype was recorded many times. The gene calls are TRBV5-1 and TRBJ2-2; TRBD2 aligns across 8 bases. The CDR3 consists of 15 residues. V lost 4 bases, J lost 10 bases, and 12 bases stayed unmatched. CDR1 is SGHRS and CDR2 is YFSETQ in the germline V gene. The CDR3 DNA is TGCGCCAGCAGCCCGAGGACTAGCTCCGGAGCGGAGCTGTTTTTT. It yields the protein CASSPRTSSGAELFF.

This clonotype has just a few counts. CDR3 sequence reads: CASSLEGHIQYF. DNA of the CDR3: TGTGCCAGCAGCTTAGAAGGGCACATTCAGTACTTC. The chain combines TRBV7-2 with TRBJ2-4; D remains ambiguous. Germline CDR1 and CDR2: SGHTA and FQGNSA. This CDR3 comprises 12 residues. Trimming pared 1 base from V and 8 bases from J, leaving 6 bases between.

The CDR3 sequence: CASSHRSMTRANVLTF. The CDR3 DNA is TGTGCCAGCAGCCATAGAAGCATGACCCGGGCCAACGTCCTGACTTTC. The chain joins TRBV14 to TRBJ2-6; D call uncertain. This CDR3 contains 16 residues. Trimming cost V 3 bases and J 5 bases, with 14 bases left between them. Germline V CDR1 and CDR2: SGHDN, FVKESK.

This clonotype was recorded a few times. The chain employs TRBV5-1 and TRBJ2-3; unclear D gene. Germline values: CDR1 SGHRS, CDR2 YFSETQ. This CDR3 has 16 amino acids. Between the trimmed V and J ends, which lost 3 bases and 2 bases, there was a span of 16 bases. The CDR3 coding sequence is TGCGCCAGCAGCTCGTACCCCGGGTTCGTCACAGATACGCAGTATTTT. Residues: CASSSYPGFVTDTQYF.

This clonotype appeared a few times. The chain uses TRBV20-1 and TRBJ2-5; tentative D call: TRBD2 (6 bases). Germline V lookup: CDR1 DFQATT, CDR2 SNEGSKA (reference sequence). CDR3 length: 13 amino acids. Trimming pared 3 bases from V and 5 bases from J, leaving 13 bases between. As DNA, the CDR3 is TGCAGTGCTAGTAGAGAGCGGGTGGAGACCCAGTACTTC. This translates into CSASRERVETQYF.

As DNA, the CDR3 is TGTGCCAGCAGCTATATAGATACGCAGTATTTT. Residues: CASSYIDTQYF. V and J are TRBV11-2 and TRBJ2-3; D unclear. CDR1 is SGHAT, CDR2 FQNNGV, per germline. The V end lost 4 bases, the J end lost 5 bases, and 4 bases lay between the germline ends. The CDR3 covers 11 residues. The full variable domain, its missing parts supplied by reference TRBV11-2 and TRBJ2-3, is EAGVAQSPRYKIIEKRQSVAFWCNPISGHATLYWYQQILGQGPKLLIQFQNNGVVDDSQLPKDRFSAERLKGVDSTLKIQPAKLEDSAVYLCASSYIDTQYFGPGTRLTVL.

This clonotype was found a few times. This chain uses TRBV2 with TRBJ2-7, with TRBD1 identical over 7 bases. The V and J ends lost 10 bases and 2 bases, in that order; junction bases with no gene match: 5. The CDR3 length is 12 residues. Germline V gene lookup returns CDR1 SNHLY and CDR2 FYNNEI. CDR3: CATGTVTYEQYF. In DNA, the CDR3 is TGTGCCACCGGGACAGTTACCTACGAGCAGTACTTC.

This clonotype was picked up a small number of times. This chain connects TRBV3-1 to TRBJ2-7; D is possibly TRBD1 or TRBD2 (5 bases each). V gave up 2 bases and J gave up 5 bases, with 10 bases separating them. Germline V lookup: CDR1 LGHDT, CDR2 YNNKEL (reference sequence). The CDR3 is made up of 13 amino acids. The CDR3 DNA is TGTGCCAGCAGCCAACGTTCGGGACACGAGCAGTACTTC. This encodes CASSQRSGHEQYF.

This clonotype was counted at least ten times. CDR3: CSARGGTPTDTQYF. CDR3 nucleotide sequence: TGCAGTGCTAGAGGCGGTACCCCCACAGATACGCAGTATTTT. This sequence joins TRBV20-1 and TRBJ2-3; D gene ambiguous. Trimming took off 1 base at V and 2 bases at J, with 10 bases between the two ends. The CDR3 loop spans 14 amino acids. CDR1 is DFQATT, CDR2 SNEGSKA, per germline (reference sequence).